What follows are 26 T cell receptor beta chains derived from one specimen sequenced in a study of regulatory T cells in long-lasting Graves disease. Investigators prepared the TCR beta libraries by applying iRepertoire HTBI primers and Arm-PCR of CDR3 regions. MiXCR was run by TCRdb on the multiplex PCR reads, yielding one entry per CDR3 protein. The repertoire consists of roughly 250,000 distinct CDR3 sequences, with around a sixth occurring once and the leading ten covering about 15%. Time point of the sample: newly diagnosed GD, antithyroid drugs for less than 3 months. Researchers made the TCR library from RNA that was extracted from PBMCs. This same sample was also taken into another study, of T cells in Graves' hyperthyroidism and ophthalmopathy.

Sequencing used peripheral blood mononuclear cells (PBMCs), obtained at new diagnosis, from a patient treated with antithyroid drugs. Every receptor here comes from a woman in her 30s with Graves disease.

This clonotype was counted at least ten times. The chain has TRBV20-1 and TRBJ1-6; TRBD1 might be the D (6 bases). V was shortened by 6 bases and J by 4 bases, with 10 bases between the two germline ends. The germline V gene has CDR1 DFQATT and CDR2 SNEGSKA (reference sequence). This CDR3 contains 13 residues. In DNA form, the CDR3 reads TGCAGTGCGCAGGACAGTTATAATTCACCCCTCCACTTT. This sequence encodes CSAQDSYNSPLHF.

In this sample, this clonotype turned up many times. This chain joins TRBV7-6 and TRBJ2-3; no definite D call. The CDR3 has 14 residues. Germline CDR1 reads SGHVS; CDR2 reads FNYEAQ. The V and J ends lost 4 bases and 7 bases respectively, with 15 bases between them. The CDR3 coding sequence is TGTGCCAGCAGCTCCCCCGCGTCCCCCAATACGCAGTATTTT. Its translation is CASSSPASPNTQYF. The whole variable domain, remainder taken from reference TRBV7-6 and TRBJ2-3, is GAGVSQSPRYKVTKRGQDVALRCDPISGHVSLYWYRQALGQGPEFLTYFNYEAQQDKSGLPNDRFSAERPEGSISTLTIQRTEQRDSAMYRCASSSPASPNTQYFGPGTRLTVL.

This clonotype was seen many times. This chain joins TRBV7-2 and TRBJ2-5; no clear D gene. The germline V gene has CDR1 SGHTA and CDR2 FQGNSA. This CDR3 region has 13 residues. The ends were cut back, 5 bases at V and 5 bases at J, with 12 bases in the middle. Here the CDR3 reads CASSLKRAETQYF. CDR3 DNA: TGTGCCAGCAGCCTAAAACGAGCGGAGACCCAGTACTTC.

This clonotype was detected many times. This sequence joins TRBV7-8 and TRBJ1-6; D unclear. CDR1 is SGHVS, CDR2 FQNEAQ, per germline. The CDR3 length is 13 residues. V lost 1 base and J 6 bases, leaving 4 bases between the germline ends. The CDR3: CASSLETNSPLHF. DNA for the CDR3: TGTGCCAGCAGCTTAGAAACTAATTCACCCCTCCACTTT.

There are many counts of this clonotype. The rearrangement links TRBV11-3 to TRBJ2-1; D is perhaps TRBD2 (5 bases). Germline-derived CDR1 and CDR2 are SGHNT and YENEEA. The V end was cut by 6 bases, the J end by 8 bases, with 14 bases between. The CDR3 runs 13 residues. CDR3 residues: CASSGGFRDEQFF. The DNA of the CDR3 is TGTGCCAGCAGTGGCGGGTTCCGCGATGAGCAGTTCTTC.

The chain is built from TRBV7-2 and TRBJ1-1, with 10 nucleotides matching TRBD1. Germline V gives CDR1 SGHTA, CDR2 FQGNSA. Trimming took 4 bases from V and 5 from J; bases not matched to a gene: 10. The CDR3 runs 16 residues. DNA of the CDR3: TGTGCCAGCAGCTCCCGGGACAGGGGTATTCTTACTGAAGCTTTCTTT. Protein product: CASSSRDRGILTEAFF.

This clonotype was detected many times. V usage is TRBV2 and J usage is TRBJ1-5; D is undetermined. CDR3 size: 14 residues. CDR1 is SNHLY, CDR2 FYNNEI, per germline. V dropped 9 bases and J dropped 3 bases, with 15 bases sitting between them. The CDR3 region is CASQAPSNNQPQHF. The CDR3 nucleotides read TGTGCCAGTCAGGCCCCTTCTAACAATCAGCCCCAGCATTTT.

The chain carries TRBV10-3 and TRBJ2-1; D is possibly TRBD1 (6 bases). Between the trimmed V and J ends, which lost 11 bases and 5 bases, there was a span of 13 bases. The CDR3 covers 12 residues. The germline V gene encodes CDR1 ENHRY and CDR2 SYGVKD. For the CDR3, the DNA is TGTGCCGTTGGACAGTTCGACAATGAGCAGTTCTTC. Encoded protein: CAVGQFDNEQFF.

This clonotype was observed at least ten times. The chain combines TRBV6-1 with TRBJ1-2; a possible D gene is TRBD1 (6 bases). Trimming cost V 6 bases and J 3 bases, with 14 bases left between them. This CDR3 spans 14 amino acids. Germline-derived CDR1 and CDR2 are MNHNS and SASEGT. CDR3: CASRGEGTHYGYTF. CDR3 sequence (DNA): TGTGCCAGCAGGGGTGAGGGGACACACTATGGCTACACCTTC.

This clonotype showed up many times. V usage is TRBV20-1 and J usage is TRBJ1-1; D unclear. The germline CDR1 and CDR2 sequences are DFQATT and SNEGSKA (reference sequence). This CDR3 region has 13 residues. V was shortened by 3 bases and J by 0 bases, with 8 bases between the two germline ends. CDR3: CSARKGVNTEAFF. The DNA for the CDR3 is TGCAGTGCTAGGAAGGGTGTGAACACTGAAGCTTTCTTT.

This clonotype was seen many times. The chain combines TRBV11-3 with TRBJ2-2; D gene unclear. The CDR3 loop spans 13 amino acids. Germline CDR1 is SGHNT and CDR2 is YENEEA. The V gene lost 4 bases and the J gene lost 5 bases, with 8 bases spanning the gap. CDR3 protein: CASSSPGTGELFF. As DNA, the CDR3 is TGTGCCAGCAGCTCACCGGGTACCGGGGAGCTGTTTTTT.

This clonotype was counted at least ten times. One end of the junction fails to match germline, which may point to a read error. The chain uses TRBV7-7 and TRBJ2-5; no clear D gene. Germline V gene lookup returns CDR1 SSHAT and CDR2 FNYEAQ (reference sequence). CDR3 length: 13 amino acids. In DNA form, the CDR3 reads TGTGCTAGCAGCTTGACCCACAAAGAGACCCAGTACTTC. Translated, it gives CASSLTHKETQYF.

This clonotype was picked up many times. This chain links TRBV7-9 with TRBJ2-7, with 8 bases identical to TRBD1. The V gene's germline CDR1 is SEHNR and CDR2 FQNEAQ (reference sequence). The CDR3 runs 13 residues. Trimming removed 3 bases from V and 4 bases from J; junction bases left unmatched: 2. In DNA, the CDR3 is TGTGCCAGCAGCTTCGACAGGGGATACGAGCAGTACTTC. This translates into CASSFDRGYEQYF. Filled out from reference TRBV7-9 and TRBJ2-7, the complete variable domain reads DTGVSQNPRHKITKRGQNVTFRCDPISEHNRLYWYRQTLGQGPEFLTYFQNEAQLEKSRLLSDRFSAERPKGSFSTLEIQRTEQGDSAMYLCASSFDRGYEQYFGPGTRLTVT.

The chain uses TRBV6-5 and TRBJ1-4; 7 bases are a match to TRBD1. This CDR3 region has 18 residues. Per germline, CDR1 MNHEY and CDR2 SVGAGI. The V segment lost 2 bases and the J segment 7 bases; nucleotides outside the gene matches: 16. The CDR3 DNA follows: TGTGCCAGCAGTTACACCCGACAGGGAGGGAGGAGTGTTGAAAAACTGTTTTTT. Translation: CASSYTRQGGRSVEKLFF.

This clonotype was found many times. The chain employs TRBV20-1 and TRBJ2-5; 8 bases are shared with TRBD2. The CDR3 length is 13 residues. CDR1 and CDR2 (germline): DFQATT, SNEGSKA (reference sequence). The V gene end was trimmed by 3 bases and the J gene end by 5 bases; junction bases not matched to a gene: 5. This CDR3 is CSASGGALETQYF. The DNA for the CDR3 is TGCAGTGCTAGCGGGGGGGCATTGGAGACCCAGTACTTC.

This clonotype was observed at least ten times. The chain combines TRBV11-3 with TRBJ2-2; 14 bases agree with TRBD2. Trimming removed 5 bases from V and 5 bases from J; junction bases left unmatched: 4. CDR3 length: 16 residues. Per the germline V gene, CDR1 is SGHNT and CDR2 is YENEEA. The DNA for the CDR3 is TGTGCCAGCAGCCCCCGGACTAGCGGGAGGACCGGGGAGCTGTTTTTT. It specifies CASSPRTSGRTGELFF.

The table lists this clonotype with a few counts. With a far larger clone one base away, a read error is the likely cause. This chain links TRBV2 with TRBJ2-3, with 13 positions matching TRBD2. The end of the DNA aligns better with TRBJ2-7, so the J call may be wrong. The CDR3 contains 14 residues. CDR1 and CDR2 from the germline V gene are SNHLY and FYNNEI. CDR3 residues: CASSEGLAGSEQYF. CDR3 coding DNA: TGTGCCAGCAGTGAGGGACTAGCGGGGTCTGAGCAGTACTTC.

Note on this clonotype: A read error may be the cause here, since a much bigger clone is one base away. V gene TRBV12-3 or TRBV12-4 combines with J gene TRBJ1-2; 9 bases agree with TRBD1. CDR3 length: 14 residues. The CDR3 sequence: CAGSWDRVGNGYTF. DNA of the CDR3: TGTGCCGGCAGCTGGGACAGGGTGGGGAATGGCTACACCTTC.

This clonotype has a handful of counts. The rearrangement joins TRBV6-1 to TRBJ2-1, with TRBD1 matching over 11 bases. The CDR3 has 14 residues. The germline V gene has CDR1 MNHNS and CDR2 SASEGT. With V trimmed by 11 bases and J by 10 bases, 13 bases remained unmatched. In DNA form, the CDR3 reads TGTGCCGGCCGGGACGGGACAGGGGGAAGGGAGCAGTTCTTC. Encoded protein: CAGRDGTGGREQFF.

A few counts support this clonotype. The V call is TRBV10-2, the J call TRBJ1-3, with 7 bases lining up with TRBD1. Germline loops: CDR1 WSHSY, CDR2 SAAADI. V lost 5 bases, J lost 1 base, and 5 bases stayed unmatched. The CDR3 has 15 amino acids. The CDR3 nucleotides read TGCGCCAGCAGTCTGACAGGGTTGTCTGGAAACACCATATATTTT. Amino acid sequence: CASSLTGLSGNTIYF.

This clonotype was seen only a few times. The CDR3 DNA reads TGCGCCAGCAGCCAAGTAAGCAATGAGCAGTTCTTC. Amino acids: CASSQVSNEQFF. The V gene is TRBV4-1, the J gene TRBJ2-1, with D hard to call. Germline CDR1 MGHRA, CDR2 YSYEKL. V gave up 1 base and J gave up 6 bases, with 4 bases separating them. This CDR3 is built from 12 residues.

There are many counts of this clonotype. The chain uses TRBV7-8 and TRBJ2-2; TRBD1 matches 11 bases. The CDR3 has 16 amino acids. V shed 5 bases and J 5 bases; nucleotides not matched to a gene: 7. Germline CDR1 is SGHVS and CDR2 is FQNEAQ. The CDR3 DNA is TGTGCCAGCAGCCCCTCCGGGACAGGGGGAACCGGGGAGCTGTTTTTT. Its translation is CASSPSGTGGTGELFF.

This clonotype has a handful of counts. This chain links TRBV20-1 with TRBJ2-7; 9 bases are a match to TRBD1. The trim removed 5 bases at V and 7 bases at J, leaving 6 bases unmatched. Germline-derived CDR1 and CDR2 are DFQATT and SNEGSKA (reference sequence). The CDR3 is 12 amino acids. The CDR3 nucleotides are TGCAGTGCTTCGAGGACAGGGGAGGAGCAGTACTTC. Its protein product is CSASRTGEEQYF.

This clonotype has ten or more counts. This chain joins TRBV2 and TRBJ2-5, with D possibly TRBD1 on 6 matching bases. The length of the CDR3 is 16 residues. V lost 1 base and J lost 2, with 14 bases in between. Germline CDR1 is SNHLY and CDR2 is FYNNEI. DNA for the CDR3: TGTGCCAGCAGTGAAGAGACGCGGACAGAGCAAGAGACCCAGTACTTC. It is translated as CASSEETRTEQETQYF.

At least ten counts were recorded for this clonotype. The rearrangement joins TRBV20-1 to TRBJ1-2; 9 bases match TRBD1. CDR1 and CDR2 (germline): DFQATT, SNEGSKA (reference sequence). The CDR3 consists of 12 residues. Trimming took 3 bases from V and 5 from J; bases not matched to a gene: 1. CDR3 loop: CSASGTGYGYTF. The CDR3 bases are TGCAGTGCTAGTGGGACAGGGTATGGCTACACCTTC.

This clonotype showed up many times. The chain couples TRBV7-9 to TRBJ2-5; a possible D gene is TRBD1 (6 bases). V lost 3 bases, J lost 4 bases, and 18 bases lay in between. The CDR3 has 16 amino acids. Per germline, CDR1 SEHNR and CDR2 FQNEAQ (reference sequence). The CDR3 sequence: CASSFPGAHLGETQYF. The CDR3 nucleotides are TGTGCCAGCAGCTTTCCAGGGGCCCATTTAGGAGAGACCCAGTACTTC.